This TCR beta chain was documented in a study of T cell repertoires in cytomegalovirus infection. This clonotype has only a few counts. Antigen unknown. TCRdb itself ran the reads through MiXCR, one entry per CDR3 protein. The sample lists about 920,000 distinct CDR3 sequences; approximately 31% were seen once. The CDR3 totals 17 residues. Trimming cost V 2 bases and J 4 bases; bases outside gene matches: 7. Per germline, CDR1 MNHNY and CDR2 SVGAGI (reference sequence). Sequences were derived from cultured CD8+ T cells from PBMCs, sampled from culture after CMV antigen stimulation. The TCR comes from a human donor in good health (CMV status not recorded). Some clones in this sample may be carry-over from other donors' samples. The chain has TRBV6-6 and TRBJ2-1, with 11 bases fitting TRBD2. The CDR3 DNA reads TGTGCCAGCAGTTACGACCCTAGCGGGGGGCCTTACAATGAGCAGTTCTTC. Encoded protein: CASSYDPSGGPYNEQFF.